This TCR beta chain was sequenced for a study of blood T cell repertoires in COVID-19. On the study more broadly: Acute and convalescent COVID-19 specimens originated in the United States, Italy and Spain. Sample material is recorded as cDNA or gDNA derived from T cells, B-cell-depleted T cells, or PBMCs.

Original methodology: Researchers report that nucleated cell counts were estimated from reference gene primer amplification. TCRdb's copy holds only in-frame clones and misses some; the assay was immunoSEQ multiplex PCR. V, J and clone size reflect that table, while D and trimming were determined from the DNA. The table lists about 35,000 clones, just over 90% of them singletons, with about 2.2% in the top ten. This clone qualifies as medium-sized. This CDR3 has 12 amino acids. The V gene's germline CDR1 is ENHRY and CDR2 SYGVKD. With 2 bases removed from V and 5 bases from J, the gap between germline ends came to 6 bases.

The sequence derives from a man aged 50-59 years with active COVID-19. The chain links TRBV10-3 to TRBJ1-2; D not certain. Sequenced input: peripheral blood. CDR3: CAISESTYGYTF. The CDR3 coding sequence is TGTGCCATCAGTGAGAGTACTTATGGCTACACCTTC.